The 4 T cell receptor beta chains given below trace back to one sample, sequenced in a study of cytomegalovirus exposure and HLA in healthy donors. PCR primers comprised 60 Vbeta and 13 Jbeta primers. TCRdb keeps only in-frame clones here, not all; method: immunoSEQ multiplex PCR. The top ten hold 2.3% of the sample, which has approximately 100,000 clones, 60% to 65% seen once. Sequencing was performed on PBMCs. The receptors originated from a human donor in good health.

The chain recombines TRBV5-4 with TRBJ2-2; 7 bases are a match to TRBD2. The V gene's germline CDR1 is SGHNT and CDR2 YYREEE (reference sequence). The CDR3 loop spans 16 amino acids. V lost 3 bases, J lost 4 bases, and 9 bases stayed unmatched. CDR3 protein: CASSSRMAGVTGELFF. The DNA of the CDR3 is TGTGCCAGCAGCTCCCGGATGGCGGGGGTCACCGGGGAGCTGTTTTTT.

The chain couples TRBV2 to TRBJ2-1; no clear D gene. Germline CDR1 reads SNHLY; CDR2 reads FYNNEI. Between the trimmed V and J ends, which lost 3 bases and 7 bases, there was a span of 7 bases. The CDR3 consists of 12 residues. The CDR3 loop is CASSDVMNEQFF. DNA of the CDR3: TGTGCCAGCAGTGATGTCATGAATGAGCAGTTCTTC.

This clone was recorded a few times. The CDR3 here is CASSLALPLPTDTQYF. The CDR3 nucleotides are TGCGCCAGCAGCTTGGCACTACCTCTACCCACAGATACGCAGTATTTT. This chain joins TRBV5-1 and TRBJ2-3; D is uncertain. Looked up from germline, CDR1 is SGHRS and CDR2 is YFSETQ. The CDR3 is 16 residues long. Trimming took off 0 bases at V and 2 bases at J, with 13 bases between the two ends.

The chain has TRBV5-5 and TRBJ2-3, with D tentatively TRBD1 (5 bases). V lost 4 bases to trimming and J lost 0 bases, with 15 bases between them. Germline V gene sequence: CDR1 SGHKS, CDR2 YYEKEE (reference sequence). The CDR3 runs 16 residues. The CDR3 coding sequence is TGTGCCAGCAGCACCTTCCGGACACTCAGCACAGATACGCAGTATTTT. As protein: CASSTFRTLSTDTQYF.